This T cell receptor (beta chain) was profiled in a study of cytomegalovirus exposure and HLA in healthy donors (TCRdb year 2017). Study-level background: In an earlier analysis of 587 of the donors, 250 to 300 Gb of sequence data and roughly 100 million unique TCR beta sequences from some 170 million T cells were reported. About 300 gigabases of sequencing data and 78 million or so unique TCR sequences were included in an early release covering several hundred HLA-typed donors. The genetic ancestry cluster associated with self-reported Caucasian donors included about four fifths of the approximately 430 genotyped donors. The study aimed to test whether signatures of past pathogen exposure could be identified by cataloging public T cell receptors. Using immunosequencing, the study profiled T cell repertoires from 666 subjects and related those repertoires to cytomegalovirus serostatus. Besides the first cohort of more than 650 subjects, a separate validation cohort made up of 120 or so different subjects was used. To predict cytomegalovirus infection status, the study combined high-throughput TCR immunosequencing, statistical association of individual TCRs with disease status, and machine learning. To study patterns of TCR occurrence, a later analysis re-analyzed previously published TCR beta repertoires from around 660 donors and added high-resolution HLA genotyping. Rather than drawing on any new phenotypic data, the later analysis identified candidate immune exposures from TCR beta sequences and the way those sequences occurred across donors. In an earlier analysis of a few hundred of the donors, high-throughput TCR beta sequencing was used to judge whether each TCR beta V gene segment behaved as functional or pseudogenic. Donor age, sex, ethnicity and CMV serostatus were compiled alongside the repertoire data. In a later genetic analysis, genome-wide SNP genotypes for about three fifths of the roughly 670 donors were used, and that subset was treated as a discovery cohort. Every discovery cohort repertoire had been produced on one sequencing platform. Class I and class II HLA loci were covered by the typing at four-digit resolution. Typing coverage differed by locus: A, B, C, DRB1 and DQB1 were typed in roughly 620-640 donors, DQA1 in about 510, DPA1 in 600 to 610, and DPB1 in 400 to 490. Five DR-DQ haplotypes were handled as single units for association and clustering because linkage in the cohort was strong. Across about 380 genotyped donors of the cohort, an average of approximately 200,000 unique TCR beta nucleotide sequences per donor were sequenced, and roughly 18% of those sequences were non-productive. Overall results and qualifications from the work: This cohort had only TCR beta chains sequenced, and the lack of alpha or paired-chain data limited which features could be detected. Correlated functional status among segregating V segments might reflect linkage disequilibrium, but an unknown experimental factor could not be ruled out. In a later analysis, TCR association rates were found to vary across HLA loci, with the most associated TCRs seen for DRB1 alleles and the fewest for HLA-C alleles. A further reported finding was that TCR beta sequences accurately predicted the HLA-A and HLA-B alleles for most subjects in the first cohort. In a later analysis, HLA-associated TCR beta chains showed more clonal expansion and lower generation probabilities than non-associated chains that were equally common. A few of the identified cytomegalovirus-associated TCR beta chains were confirmed in vitro to be specific for cytomegalovirus antigens. It was suggested by the authors that the approach could potentially be generalized to other disease states and immunological phenotypes. The sequencing pipeline was judged likely to have produced a cluster of highly shared sequence variants as a technical artifact. A later analysis associated roughly 17,000 TCR beta sequences with specific HLA alleles at a false discovery rate of 0.05. A later genetic analysis reported fewer N-insertions in productive TCRs among donors in an Asian-associated ancestry cluster than the roughly 650-donor mean. The 87-base-pair reads could not distinguish some IMGT-functional V segments, including TRBV6-2 and TRBV6-3, so those segments were excluded. The presence/absence analyses assumed that sequencing depth was roughly uniform across donors, and that assumption may not be true. In both the original and validation cohorts, the classifier was reported to diagnose cytomegalovirus status with high specificity and sensitivity. Strong co-occurrence of HLA alleles, especially DR and DQ, made assigning TCR associations to individual alleles difficult. Across donors, most TCR sequences were observed very rarely, whereas some public TCRs were present in many individuals. In a later genetic analysis, a missense DCLRE1C variant was associated with V-gene and J-gene trimming of TCR beta chains, and the association was replicated in an independent cohort. An earlier analysis of approximately 540 of the donors showed that most TCR beta V segments appeared in productive rearrangements either about 87% or about 30% of the time, which broadly matched IMGT annotations. CMV serostatus was the only immune exposure information available for the cohort. A later analysis reported that several top co-occurrence clusters appeared linked to parvovirus B19, influenza, CMV and Epstein-Barr virus. Because counts were too low, roughly 17 rarely observed V segments, including chromosome 9 orphons, were left out of the earlier analysis of about 620 of the donors. HLA typing was unavailable for some donors at each locus, so association tests used only the typed subset. In the study, around 150 TCR beta chains were listed as associated with cytomegalovirus. Most CMV-associated TCR beta chains appeared to be HLA-restricted in a later analysis, and the HLA associations seemed to be driven largely by CMV exposure.

Libraries came from the immunoSEQ multiplex PCR assay. For the multiplex PCR, a mixture combining 60 forward primers for TCR Vbeta segments and 13 reverse primers for TCR Jbeta segments was used. Amplification of the CDR3 region of rearranged TCR beta genes was performed with a multiplex PCR assay on genomic DNA. The Illumina HiSeq System was used to sequence the amplified TCR beta libraries as 87-base-pair reads. Per the authors' processing: In a later analysis, 70 million to 95 million unique TCR beta chains were counted across the 500 to 850 repertoires, and roughly 11 million of these chains were shared by at least two donors. Raw reads were error-corrected and collapsed into unique sequences with a nearest-neighbor algorithm that merged closely related sequences to remove PCR and sequencing errors. To assign V, D and J gene segments, CDR3 sequences were aligned to IMGT reference sequences. Each retained sequence needed at least a six-nucleotide match to both a V gene segment and a J gene segment. Rearrangements were classified as productive when the CDR3 lacked stop codons and remained in frame with V and J, and all other rearrangements were classified as non-productive. Following IMGT convention, CDR3 was defined as the stretch from the second conserved V-encoded cysteine up to the conserved J-encoded phenylalanine. Sequences without an unambiguous match to a single V gene segment were excluded from the earlier analysis of a few hundred of the donors. In an earlier analysis of several hundred of the donors, V segments were called functional above 56.7% productive rearrangements and were called segregating when the between-donor standard deviation exceeded 5%. A statistical classification framework was built for diagnosing cytomegalovirus status from the catalog of TCR beta chain sequences. V and J gene assignment, in a later analysis, came from comparing TCR nucleotide sequences with IMGT/GENE-DB human TR gene sequences. The TCRdist pipeline was used in a later analysis to assign CDR3 sequences and most-parsimonious VDJ recombination scenarios. In a later analysis, every TCR beta chain was defined by the combination of its CDR3 amino acid sequence and its V-gene family, and reads without a unique V-gene family were dropped. As a way to deal with suspected cross-contamination and a sequencing artifact, a later analysis dropped approximately 590 nucleotide sequences that were highly shared and had low generation probability. In a later analysis, a clonal expansion index for each public chain was calculated from normalized within-repertoire ranks of inferred template counts. A later analysis computed generation probabilities with a VDJ recombination model fitted to out-of-frame rearrangements, and checked the results against IGoR. A later analysis scored TCR-TCR, TCR-HLA and TCR-CMV co-occurrence with hypergeometric tests, applying a repertoire-size bias correction to TCR pairs. To estimate false discovery rates, a later analysis permuted the HLA or CMV assignments 20 times. In a later analysis, co-occurring TCRs were grouped using DBSCAN, with TCRdist sequence similarity added in when clustering inside HLA-allele-positive subsets. Repertoires with fewer than 30,000 or more than 120,000 public chains were left out of co-occurrence clustering, as were about 5 repertoires with anomalous nucleotide sharing. TCRdb retrieved this table from immuneACCESS and kept in-frame rearrangements only. Not all clones are present; in checked studies, unresolved V genes account for under half, and no reason is known for the remainder. The D gene and trimming were derived from the DNA, and the V and J assignments and clone size from that table. This sample has tens of thousands of clones in its table, and 75% to 85% of those were observed once. Under 2% of the sample is in the top ten clones.

A single count supports this clone. Its specific antigen is unknown. The sample holds no much larger clone one base away, and base qualities are not on file. Looking up the germline V gene yields CDR1 ENHRY and CDR2 SYGVKD. There are 16 amino acids in the CDR3, from cysteine to phenylalanine inclusive. Just CDR3 DNA is preserved here, 48 bases in frame from base 1. V drops 0 bases and J drops 3 bases, leaving 12 bases in between. The cohort consisted of 600 or so healthy bone marrow donors. All cohort members were sampled while nominally healthy, although unrecorded immune exposures were likely present. The donor tested CMV seronegative, placing the donor among the 350 or so seronegative members of the cohort. Each donor provided a peripheral blood sample, and peripheral blood mononuclear cells were used for TCR beta sequencing. Genomic DNA was extracted from the blood cell samples with the Qiagen DNeasy Blood Extraction Kit.

The sequenced sample consisted of PBMCs. The chain is assembled from TRBV10-3 and TRBJ1-5; 6 matching bases give a weak D call of TRBD1. The TCR sequence derives from a woman aged 25 to 39 in good health and CMV-seronegative. CDR3 reads: CAISESKWTDNQPQHF. DNA sequence: TGTGCCATCAGTGAGTCGAAGTGGACAGACAATCAGCCCCAGCATTTT.